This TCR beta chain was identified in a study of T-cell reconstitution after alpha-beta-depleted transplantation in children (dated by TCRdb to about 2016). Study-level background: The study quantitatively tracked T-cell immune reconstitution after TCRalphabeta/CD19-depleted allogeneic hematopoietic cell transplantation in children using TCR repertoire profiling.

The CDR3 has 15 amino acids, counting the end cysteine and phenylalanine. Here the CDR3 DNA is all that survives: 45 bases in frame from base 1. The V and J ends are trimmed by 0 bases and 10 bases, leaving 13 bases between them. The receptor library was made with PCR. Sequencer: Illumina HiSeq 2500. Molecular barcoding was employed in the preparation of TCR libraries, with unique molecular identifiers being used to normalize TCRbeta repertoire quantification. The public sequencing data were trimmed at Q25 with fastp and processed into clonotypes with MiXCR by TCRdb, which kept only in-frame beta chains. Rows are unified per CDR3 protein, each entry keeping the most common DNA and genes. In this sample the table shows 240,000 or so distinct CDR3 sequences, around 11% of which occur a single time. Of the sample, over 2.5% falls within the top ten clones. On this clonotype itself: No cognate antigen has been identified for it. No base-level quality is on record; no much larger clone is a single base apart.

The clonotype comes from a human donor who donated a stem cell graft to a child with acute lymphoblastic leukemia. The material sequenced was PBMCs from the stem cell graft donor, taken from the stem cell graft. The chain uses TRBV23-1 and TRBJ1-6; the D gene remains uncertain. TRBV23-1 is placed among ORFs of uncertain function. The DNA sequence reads TGCGCCAGCAGTCAATCCCAGCCCAGCGGCTCACCCCTCCACTTT. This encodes CASSQSQPSGSPLHF.